This TCR beta chain was found in a study of cytomegalovirus exposure and HLA in healthy donors. Study-wide results and caveats: Upon later analysis, TCR association rates were observed to vary by HLA locus, being highest for DRB1 and lowest for HLA-C. A few V segments could not be told apart, such as TRBV6-2 and TRBV6-3, and were left out. A later analysis found that most CMV-associated TCR beta chains appeared HLA-restricted.

The PCR ran on 60 Vbeta and 13 Jbeta primers. Profiled with immunoSEQ multiplex PCR; TCRdb holds only in-frame clones, not every one. Of approximately 130,000 clones listed, around three quarters are singletons. Germline CDR1 reads MNHNY; CDR2 reads SVGAGI (reference sequence). Trimming took off 2 bases at V and 3 bases at J, with 16 bases between the two ends. The CDR3 spans 16 residues. As concerns this clone: Its specificity is not known.

V usage is TRBV6-6 and J usage is TRBJ1-2; D is possibly TRBD1 (6 bases). The clonotype originates from a woman aged 50 to 60 in good health and CMV-seronegative. Specimen: PBMCs. The CDR3, as DNA: TGTGCCAGCAGTTACCCGAGACAGGCTGTGGACTATGGCTACACCTTC. Translation gives CASSYPRQAVDYGYTF.